The entry that follows covers one T cell receptor beta chain sequence. V shed 3 bases, J shed 6 bases, and the junction held 7 bases outside the gene matches. Looked up from germline, CDR1 is MNHEY and CDR2 is SMNVEV (reference sequence). The CDR3 contains 16 residues. Clones were read by immunoSEQ multiplex PCR, and TCRdb kept only the in-frame ones, dropping some. The data contain around 49,000 clones, roughly 94% of them seen just once; the ten biggest clones take up 5.5% to 7%. The data derive from a study of T cell changes during pregnancy in multiple sclerosis. Source: CD8+ T cells from peripheral blood mononuclear cells, taken in the first trimester of pregnancy. The chain links TRBV27 to TRBJ1-6; the match to TRBD1 covers 8 bases. This sequence was found in a female donor with multiple sclerosis, enrolled in a pregnancy study. CDR3 bases: TGTGCCAGCAGTTTGTCGTGGGACAGGATTAATTCACCCCTCCACTTT. It codes for CASSLSWDRINSPLHF.